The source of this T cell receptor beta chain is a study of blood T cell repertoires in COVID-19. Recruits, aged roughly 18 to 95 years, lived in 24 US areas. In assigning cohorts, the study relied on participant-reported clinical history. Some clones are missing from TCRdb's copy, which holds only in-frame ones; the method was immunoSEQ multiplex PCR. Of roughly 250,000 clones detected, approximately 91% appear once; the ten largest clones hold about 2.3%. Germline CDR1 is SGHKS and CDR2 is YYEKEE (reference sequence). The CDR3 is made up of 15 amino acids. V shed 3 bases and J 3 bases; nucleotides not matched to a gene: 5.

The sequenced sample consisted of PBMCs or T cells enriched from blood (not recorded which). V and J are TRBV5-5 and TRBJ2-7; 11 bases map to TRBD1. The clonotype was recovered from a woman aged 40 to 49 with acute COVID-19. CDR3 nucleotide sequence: TGTGCCAGCAGCTCCAGGGACAGGGGGGTCTACGAGCAGTACTTC. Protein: CASSSRDRGVYEQYF.